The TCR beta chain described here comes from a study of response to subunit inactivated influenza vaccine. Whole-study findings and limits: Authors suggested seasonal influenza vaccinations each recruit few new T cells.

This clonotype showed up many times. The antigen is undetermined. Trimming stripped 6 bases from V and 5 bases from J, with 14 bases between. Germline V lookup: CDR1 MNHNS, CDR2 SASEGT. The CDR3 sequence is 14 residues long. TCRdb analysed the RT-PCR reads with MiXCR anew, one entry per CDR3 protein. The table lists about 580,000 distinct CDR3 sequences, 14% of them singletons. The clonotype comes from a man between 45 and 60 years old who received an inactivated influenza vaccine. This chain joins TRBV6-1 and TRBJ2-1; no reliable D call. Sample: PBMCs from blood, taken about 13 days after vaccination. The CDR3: CASSEFGRNNEQFF. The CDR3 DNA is TGTGCCAGCAGCGAGTTCGGACGGAACAATGAGCAGTTCTTC.